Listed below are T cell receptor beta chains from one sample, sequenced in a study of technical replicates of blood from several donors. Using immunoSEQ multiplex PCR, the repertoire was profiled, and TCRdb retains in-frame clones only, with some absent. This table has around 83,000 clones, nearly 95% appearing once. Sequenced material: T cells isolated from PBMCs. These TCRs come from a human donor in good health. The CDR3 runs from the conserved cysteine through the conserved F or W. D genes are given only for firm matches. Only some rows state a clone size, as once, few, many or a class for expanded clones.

CDR3nt: TGTGCCAGCAGTGAGACAGGCACCGGGGAGCTGTTTTTT; CDR3aa: CASSETGTGELFF; d_gene: NA; v_gene: TRBV2; abundance: few; j_gene: TRBJ2-2
CDR3nt: TGTGCCTGGAGTGCGTCTAGTAGGCAGTTCTTC; CDR3aa: CAWSASSRQFF; d_gene: NA; v_gene: TRBV30; abundance: NA; j_gene: TRBJ2-1
CDR3nt: TGTGCCAGCAGCGAGTGGGGGGACCCGGCCTCACCACGGGGAAACACCATATATTTT; CDR3aa: CASSEWGDPASPRGNTIYF; d_gene: NA; v_gene: TRBV2; abundance: NA; j_gene: TRBJ1-3
CDR3nt: TGTGCCAGCAGCCACAGTAACACTGAAGCTTTCTTT; CDR3aa: CASSHSNTEAFF; d_gene: NA; v_gene: TRBV6-1; abundance: NA; j_gene: TRBJ1-1
CDR3nt: TGCGCCAGCAGCCGTGCGGGGCGGCAAGGGGGGGGGCCGTCCTACGAGCAGTACTTC; CDR3aa: CASSRAGRQGGGPSYEQYF; d_gene: NA; v_gene: TRBV5-1; abundance: NA; j_gene: TRBJ2-7
CDR3nt: TGTGCCAGCAGTTCCCGACTAGCGGACAATGAGCAGTTCTTC; CDR3aa: CASSSRLADNEQFF; d_gene: TRBD2; v_gene: TRBV6-5; abundance: NA; j_gene: TRBJ2-1
CDR3nt: TGTGCCAGCAGCTCTTGGGACAGTCGAGGGTATGGCTACACCTTC; CDR3aa: CASSSWDSRGYGYTF; d_gene: TRBD1; v_gene: TRBV9; abundance: NA; j_gene: TRBJ1-2
CDR3nt: TGTGCCAGCAGTTTAGGCACAGACCAAGAGACCCAGTACTTC; CDR3aa: CASSLGTDQETQYF; d_gene: NA; v_gene: TRBV28; abundance: NA; j_gene: TRBJ2-5
CDR3nt: TGTGCCACCCGAGGACTAGCGGGGACCGACAATGAGCAGTTCTTC; CDR3aa: CATRGLAGTDNEQFF; d_gene: TRBD2; v_gene: TRBV2; abundance: NA; j_gene: TRBJ2-1
CDR3nt: TGTGCCAGTAGCCCCGGGGTAGCGGGAGGCAATGAGCAGTTCTTC; CDR3aa: CASSPGVAGGNEQFF; d_gene: TRBD2; v_gene: TRBV19; abundance: NA; j_gene: TRBJ2-1
CDR3nt: TGTGCCAGCAGCGTAGGAGGGTATGGAACCGAGCAGTACTTC; CDR3aa: CASSVGGYGTEQYF; d_gene: NA; v_gene: TRBV9; abundance: NA; j_gene: TRBJ2-7
CDR3nt: TGTGCCAGCCTGGGGGAGGGGCTGCAAGAGACCCAGTACTTC; CDR3aa: CASLGEGLQETQYF; d_gene: TRBD2; v_gene: TRBV28; abundance: NA; j_gene: TRBJ2-5
CDR3nt: TGTGCCAGCAGCTACGCACTCGGGACAGGGGGGCGGAACACTGAAGCTTTCTTT; CDR3aa: CASSYALGTGGRNTEAFF; d_gene: TRBD1; v_gene: TRBV5-4; abundance: NA; j_gene: TRBJ1-1
CDR3nt: TGCGCCAGCAGCCAAGTAAAAGGGGATGAGCAGTTCTTC; CDR3aa: CASSQVKGDEQFF; d_gene: NA; v_gene: TRBV4-1; abundance: few; j_gene: TRBJ2-1
CDR3nt: TGTGCCAGCAGCCTTTATAACAGTCGGGAGACCCAGTACTTC; CDR3aa: CASSLYNSRETQYF; d_gene: NA; v_gene: TRBV14; abundance: NA; j_gene: TRBJ2-5
CDR3nt: TGTGCCAGCAGCCTCAGGACAGGGGGTGATGAAAAACTGTTTTTT; CDR3aa: CASSLRTGGDEKLFF; d_gene: TRBD1; v_gene: TRBV7-9; abundance: NA; j_gene: TRBJ1-4
CDR3nt: TGTGCCAGCAGGCCGGGACTAGTGATCGAGCAGTACTTC; CDR3aa: CASRPGLVIEQYF; d_gene: TRBD2; v_gene: TRBV6-5; abundance: NA; j_gene: TRBJ2-7
CDR3nt: TGTGCCACCGGGGGGACAGGGGGCTTCGGTGGCTACACCTTC; CDR3aa: CATGGTGGFGGYTF; d_gene: TRBD1; v_gene: TRBV6-5; abundance: once; j_gene: TRBJ1-2
CDR3nt: TGTGCCAGCAGTTCGACAGGGGGGGTGAACACCGGGGAGCTGTTTTTT; CDR3aa: CASSSTGGVNTGELFF; d_gene: TRBD1; v_gene: TRBV5-5; abundance: NA; j_gene: TRBJ2-2
CDR3nt: TGTGCCAGCAGCTTGGCTCCCTCTGGAAACACCATATATTTT; CDR3aa: CASSLAPSGNTIYF; d_gene: NA; v_gene: TRBV5-6; abundance: NA; j_gene: TRBJ1-3
CDR3nt: TGCGCCAGCAGCCAAAAACTAGCGGGGGGAACTCACGAGCAGTACTTC; CDR3aa: CASSQKLAGGTHEQYF; d_gene: TRBD2; v_gene: TRBV4-1; abundance: few; j_gene: TRBJ2-7
CDR3nt: TGTGCCAGTAGTAGGTTAGGCGGTACTAACTATGGCTACACCTTC; CDR3aa: CASSRLGGTNYGYTF; d_gene: NA; v_gene: TRBV19; abundance: once; j_gene: TRBJ1-2
CDR3nt: TGTGCCAGTAGTATAGAGCACCGGGACAGGGGGACGTATGGCTACACCTTC; CDR3aa: CASSIEHRDRGTYGYTF; d_gene: TRBD1; v_gene: TRBV19; abundance: NA; j_gene: TRBJ1-2
CDR3nt: TGTGCTAGTGGCGACAGTAACCTTGAAGCTTTCTTT; CDR3aa: CASGDSNLEAFF; d_gene: NA; v_gene: TRBV12-5; abundance: NA; j_gene: TRBJ1-1